The 6 T cell receptor beta chains presented below share a single source sample, sequenced in a study of OX40 agonist ivuxolimab in advanced cancers. Clones were sequenced by immunoSEQ multiplex PCR, and TCRdb holds only the in-frame ones, with some missing. The sample consists of roughly 35,000 clones, roughly 90% of them appearing once. The sample in question was CD4+ or CD8+ T cells sorted from blood, obtained in a trial of the OX40 agonist ivuxolimab. These receptors all stem from an adult with an advanced solid tumor such as melanoma, head and neck, liver or kidney cancer.

This clone was observed once. The rearrangement links TRBV18 to TRBJ1-1; TRBD1 is a possible D gene (5 bases). V lost 2 bases to trimming and J lost 1 base, with 14 bases between them. This CDR3 spans 16 amino acids. Germline CDR1 and CDR2: KGHSH and LQKENI. This CDR3 is CASSPNLNQGNTEAFF. CDR3 coding DNA: TGTGCCAGCTCACCAAATCTCAACCAGGGGAACACTGAAGCTTTCTTT.

This clone was seen just once. The V and J genes are TRBV7-9 and TRBJ2-7; 7 bases fit TRBD2. V lost 5 bases, J lost 3 bases, and 16 bases stayed unmatched. Germline-derived CDR1 and CDR2 are SEHNR and FQNEAQ (reference sequence). The CDR3 consists of 17 residues. CDR3 in DNA: TGTGCCAGCAGCCGCTTGACGGGAGGCCCCCGCATCTACGAGCAGTACTTC. Translation gives CASSRLTGGPRIYEQYF.

This rearrangement joins TRBV21-1 to TRBJ2-4; TRBD1 is the table's D call, not checked against the DNA. TRBV21-1 is a known pseudogene. The CDR3 is 16 amino acids. The CDR3 region is CASSKLGGAAKNIQYF. CDR3 DNA: TGTGCCAGCAGCAAGTTAGGGGGCGCGGCCAAAAACATTCAGTACTTC.

J is TRBJ2-7 and V is TRBV10-1; the D is unclear. Germline V gene data show CDR1 as WNHNN and CDR2 as SYGVQD (reference sequence). This CDR3 contains 13 residues. V lost 3 bases to trimming and J lost 0 bases, with 6 bases between them. DNA for the CDR3: TGCGCCAGCAGTGAAGGAGTCTCCTACGAGCAGTACTTC. Translation: CASSEGVSYEQYF.

The gene calls are TRBV27 and TRBJ2-5; D call uncertain. There are 13 residues in the CDR3. Trimming pared 2 bases from V and 4 bases from J, leaving 8 bases between. Germline CDR1 reads MNHEY; CDR2 reads SMNVEV (reference sequence). The CDR3 DNA follows: TGTGCCAGCAGTTTAGGGGTTGGAGAGACCCAGTACTTC. As protein: CASSLGVGETQYF.

The V and J genes are TRBV13 and TRBJ1-2; weak D call: TRBD1 (5 bases). Trimming left V 1 base short and J 8 bases short, with 17 bases between. Per the germline V gene, CDR1 is PRHDT and CDR2 is FYEKMQ (reference sequence). This CDR3 region has 15 residues. The CDR3 spells CASSLEGTALRGYTF. CDR3 coding DNA: TGTGCCAGCAGCTTAGAGGGGACCGCTCTACGAGGCTACACCTTC.